The clone carrying this T cell receptor beta chain was counted at least ten times. Its antigen is unknown. These data are taken from a study of identical twins. Overall study results and limits: Models underestimated out-of-frame TCR alpha sharing in monozygotic twins.

TCRdb re-derived calls from the 5' RACE reads in MiXCR, one entry per CDR3 protein. The repertoire includes 200,000 to 250,000 distinct CDR3 sequences, roughly 7.5% of them detected once, and about 1.8% sits in the top ten. The sample was also linked to a second study, of yellow fever vaccine responses in identical twins.

The sample comprised memory (CD45RO+) T cells sorted from blood. The TCR comes from a woman aged 18-29 years in good health.

The CDR3 DNA reads as TGTGCCACCAGCGGGACAGGGGGCACAGATACGCAGTATTTT. It yields the protein CATSGTGGTDTQYF. V usage is TRBV15 and J usage is TRBJ2-3; 10 nucleotides match TRBD1. The CDR3 spans 14 residues. The ends lost 5 bases at V and 1 base at J; junction bases unmatched: 0. Germline loops: CDR1 LNHNV, CDR2 YYDKDF (reference sequence).